This is a list of T cell receptor beta chains from one sample in a study of blood T cell repertoires in COVID-19. Assay: immunoSEQ multiplex PCR; the TCRdb copy retains only in-frame clones and omits some. The profile covers approximately 190,000 clones, with 82% appearing a single time and 7.8% taken by the ten largest. Material for sequencing was peripheral blood. These receptors were collected from a woman aged 55 to 70 with COVID-19, enrolled during active disease. Each CDR3 is given with its conserved first and last residue. A D gene is named only where the DNA matches it firmly. Not all rows give a size; the values are once, few, many and, for expanded clones, a class.

j_call	v_call	d_call	clone_size	cdr3_nt	cdr3_aa
TRBJ1-1	TRBV19	.	.	TGTGCCAGTAGTATAGTAGGAGCCCGGAACACTGAAGCTTTCTTT	CASSIVGARNTEAFF
TRBJ1-5	TRBV28	.	once	TGTGCCAGCAGTCCCGCTGGGGGGGGCGCGGGTCAGCCCCAGCATTTT	CASSPAGGGAGQPQHF
TRBJ1-3	TRBV15	.	few	TGTGCCACCAGCAGGAATCCGACAGAAAACTCTGGAAACACCATATATTTT	CATSRNPTENSGNTIYF
TRBJ2-1	TRBV9	.	once	TGTGCCAGCAGCGTAATGGCAGGGGTTTACAATGAGCAGTTCTTC	CASSVMAGVYNEQFF
TRBJ1-1	TRBV28	.	.	TGTGCCAGCAGTCCCTCGACAGGTGGGTCGGCGACAGCTTTCTTT	CASSPSTGGSATAFF
TRBJ2-2	TRBV24-1	.	.	TGTGCCACCAGTGAGAGCGACAGGAACACCGGGGAGCTGTTTTTT	CATSESDRNTGELFF
TRBJ2-7	TRBV7-2	.	.	TGTGCCAGCAGCCAGAGGGCAGGCGAGCAGTACTTC	CASSQRAGEQYF
TRBJ1-1	TRBV11-2	.	few	TGTGCCAGCAGCTTAGCCCCCCGGACAGTGATGAACACTGAAGCTTTCTTT	CASSLAPRTVMNTEAFF
TRBJ2-3	TRBV3-1/TRBV3-2	TRBD2	once	TGTGCCAGCAGCCGTACTTCGGGACTAGCGGGGGGCGGTACGCAGTATTTT	CASSRTSGLAGGGTQYF
TRBJ1-2	TRBV29-1	.	.	TGCAGCGTTGAAGTGGGGCGCGGTTATGGCTACACCTTC	CSVEVGRGYGYTF
TRBJ2-1	TRBV9	TRBD2	few	TGTGCCAGCAGCGCGGAGGGACTAGCGGTCCTCAATGAGCAGTTCTTC	CASSAEGLAVLNEQFF
TRBJ1-1	TRBV28	.	.	TGTGCCAGCAGTTTCGGGCAGGGCCGCACTGAAGCTTTCTTT	CASSFGQGRTEAFF
TRBJ2-3	TRBV11-3	TRBD2	.	TGTGCCAGCAGCCTACGTCGACTAGCGGGGGGCACAGATACGCAGTATTTT	CASSLRRLAGGTDTQYF
TRBJ2-3	TRBV30	TRBD2	.	TGTGCCTGGGTCCCTAGCGGGAGGGCAGATACGCAGTATTTT	CAWVPSGRADTQYF
TRBJ2-7	TRBV28	TRBD1	.	TGTGCCAGCAGCCCCGGGACAGGGGGTTTCTACGAGCAGTACTTC	CASSPGTGGFYEQYF
TRBJ2-2	TRBV7-3	.	.	TGTGCCAGCAGCTTAATCCCGACAGACACCGGGGAGCTGTTTTTT	CASSLIPTDTGELFF
TRBJ2-3	TRBV27	TRBD2	.	TGTGCCAGCAGTTCCTATTCTTTTAGCGGGAAAAACACAGATACGCAGTATTTT	CASSSYSFSGKNTDTQYF
TRBJ1-3	TRBV5-1	TRBD1	many	TGCGCCAGCAGCTGGACAGGGGGGTTGTCTGGAAACACCATATATTTT	CASSWTGGLSGNTIYF
TRBJ2-1	TRBV5-5	TRBD2	.	TGTGCCAGCAGCCCCGTAGCGGGAGGGCCGGGGAATGAGCAGTTCTTC	CASSPVAGGPGNEQFF
TRBJ2-1	TRBV5-5	TRBD1	.	TGTGCCAGCAGCTCCCCGGGACAGGGGACTAATGAGCAGTTCTTC	CASSSPGQGTNEQFF
TRBJ1-5	TRBV7-8	.	.	TGTGCCAGCAGCTTATTTTCCGGGACAATCGGCAATCAGCCCCAGCATTTT	CASSLFSGTIGNQPQHF
TRBJ1-1	TRBV19	.	.	TGTGCCAGTAGTACCCCAAGGGGGAGGAACACTGAAGCTTTCTTT	CASSTPRGRNTEAFF
TRBJ1-2	TRBV7-8	.	.	TGTGCCAGCAGCTTAGTGGAGGGGTTAAACTATGGCTACACCTTC	CASSLVEGLNYGYTF
TRBJ1-1	TRBV19	.	.	TGTGCCAGTAGTATGGAACATTATGGAGGAACTGAAGCTTTCTTT	CASSMEHYGGTEAFF
TRBJ1-2	TRBV28	TRBD1	.	TGTGCCAGCAGTTTACAGGGGGCGAGTGGCTACACCTTC	CASSLQGASGYTF
TRBJ2-6	TRBV30	.	.	TGTGCCTGGAAAATTAAGACAGGTGGGGCCAACGTCCTGACTTTC	CAWKIKTGGANVLTF
TRBJ2-1	TRBV30	.	.	TGTGCCTGGAGTGTATCCTCCGGGAACTACAATGAGCAGTTCTTC	CAWSVSSGNYNEQFF
TRBJ2-1	TRBV19	.	.	TGTGCCAGTAGTCGCTCGAGCTCCTACAATGAGCAGTTCTTC	CASSRSSSYNEQFF
TRBJ1-6	TRBV27	.	.	TGTGCCAGCAGTTTAGCGGGAGCGAGGTCACCCCTCCACTTT	CASSLAGARSPLHF
TRBJ1-2	TRBV7-8	.	few	TGTGCCAGCAGCTTAGGAACAGGAGCTAACTATGGCTACACCTTC	CASSLGTGANYGYTF
TRBJ2-6	TRBV6-4	.	.	TGTGCCAGCAGTGACTCTAGCGGCTCTGGGGCCAACGTCCTGACTTTC	CASSDSSGSGANVLTF
TRBJ2-5	TRBV19	TRBD1	.	TGTGCCAGTAGTATCCGGCCAGGGGGCCAAGAGACCCAGTACTTC	CASSIRPGGQETQYF
TRBJ1-5	TRBV19	.	.	TGTGCCAGTAGCTCAGGGTCACATAGCAATCAGCCCCAGCATTTT	CASSSGSHSNQPQHF
TRBJ2-3	TRBV21-1	.	.	TGTGCCAGCAGCAAAGGACGAAGGCTAGCCCTCACAGATACGCAGTATTTT	CASSKGRRLALTDTQYF
TRBJ2-2	TRBV30	.	.	TGTGCCTGGAGTGTTGGGGGCCTGGAGCTGTTTTTT	CAWSVGGLELFF
TRBJ2-7	TRBV4-3	TRBD2	.	TGCGCCAGCAGCCCAGGGACTAGCGGGAATGGCTACGAGCAGTACTTC	CASSPGTSGNGYEQYF
TRBJ1-5	TRBV15	.	.	TGTGCCACCAGCAGGGGGATTACGGGGGATAGCAATCAGCCCCAGCATTTT	CATSRGITGDSNQPQHF
TRBJ2-1	TRBV10-1	TRBD1	.	TGCGCCAGTTGGACCGTGGGACAGGTGCCCTATGAGCAGTTCTTC	CASWTVGQVPYEQFF
TRBJ2-3	TRBV18	.	.	TGTGCCAGCTCCCACTACAGGGAGCCCATCCAGACGACAGATACGCAGTATTTT	CASSHYREPIQTTDTQYF
TRBJ2-1	TRBV29-1	.	once	TGCAGCGTTGGAGAGGGGGGTCAGTCCTACAATGAGCAGTTCTTC	CSVGEGGQSYNEQFF
TRBJ2-7	TRBV5-3	TRBD2	.	TGTGCCAGAAGCTTGGAATGGAGCGGGACCTACGAGCAGTACTTC	CARSLEWSGTYEQYF